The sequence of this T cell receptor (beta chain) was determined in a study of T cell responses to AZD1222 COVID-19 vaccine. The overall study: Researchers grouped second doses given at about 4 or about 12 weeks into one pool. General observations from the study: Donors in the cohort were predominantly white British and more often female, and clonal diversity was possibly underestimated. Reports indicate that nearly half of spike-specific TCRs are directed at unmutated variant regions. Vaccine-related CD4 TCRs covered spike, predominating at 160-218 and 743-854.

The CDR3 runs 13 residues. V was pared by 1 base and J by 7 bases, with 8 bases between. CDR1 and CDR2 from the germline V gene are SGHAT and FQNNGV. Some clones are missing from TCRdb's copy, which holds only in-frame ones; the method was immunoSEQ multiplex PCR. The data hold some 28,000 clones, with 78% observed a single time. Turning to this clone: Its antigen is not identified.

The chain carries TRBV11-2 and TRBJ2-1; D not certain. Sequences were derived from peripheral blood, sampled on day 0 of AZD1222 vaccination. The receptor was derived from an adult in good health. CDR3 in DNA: TGTGCCAGCAGCTTAGCGCTGTGGAATGAGCAGTTCTTC. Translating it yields CASSLALWNEQFF. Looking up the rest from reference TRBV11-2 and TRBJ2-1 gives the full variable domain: EAGVAQSPRYKIIEKRQSVAFWCNPISGHATLYWYQQILGQGPKLLIQFQNNGVVDDSQLPKDRFSAERLKGVDSTLKIQPAKLEDSAVYLCASSLALWNEQFFGPGTRLTVL.